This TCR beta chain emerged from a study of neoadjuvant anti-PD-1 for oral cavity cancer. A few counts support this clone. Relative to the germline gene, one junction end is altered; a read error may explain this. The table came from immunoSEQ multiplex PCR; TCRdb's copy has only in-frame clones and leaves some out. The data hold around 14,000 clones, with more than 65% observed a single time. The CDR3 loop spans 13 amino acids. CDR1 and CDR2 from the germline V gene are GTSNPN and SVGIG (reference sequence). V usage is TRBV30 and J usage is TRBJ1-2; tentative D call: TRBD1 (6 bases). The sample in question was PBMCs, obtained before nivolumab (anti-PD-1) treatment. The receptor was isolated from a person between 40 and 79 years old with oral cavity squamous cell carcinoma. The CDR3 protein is CAGSWGAGGGYTF. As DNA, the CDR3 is TGTGCCGGGAGCTGGGGGGCAGGTGGAGGCTACACCTTC. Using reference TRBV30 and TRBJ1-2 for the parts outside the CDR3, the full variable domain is SQTIHQWPATLVQPVGSPLSLECTVEGTSNPNLYWYRQAAGRGLQLLFYSVGIGQISSEVPQNLSASRPQDRQFILSSKKLLLSDSGFYLCAGSWGAGGGYTFGSGTRLTVV.